This TCR beta chain was profiled in a study of post-analysis software for immune sequencing data. Study-level background: Several disease courses (relapsing-remitting, secondary progressive and progressive-relapsing) of multiple sclerosis were included.

Turning to this clonotype: Its target is unknown.

Notes on the study in general: Comparison with controls showed significantly lower normalized Chao1 diversity in multiple sclerosis patients. Batch-mates among the samples co-clustered strongly by F measure. Controls showed lower frequencies than patients for roughly five TRBV segments, and TRBV5-6, TRBV5-1 and TRBV20-1 were among these.

cDNA libraries for TCR beta contained unique molecular identifiers. The yield from about 1 to 10 million T cells was roughly 500,000 cDNA molecules in total. TCRdb called the PCR reads again in MiXCR, with one record for every CDR3 protein. The data contain around 400,000 distinct CDR3 sequences, approximately 33% of them singletons. The CDR3 sequence is 12 residues long. V was shortened by 7 bases and J by 8 bases, with 14 bases between the two germline ends. V is TRBV12-3 or TRBV12-4 and J is TRBJ1-2; a weak D match, TRBD1 (6 bases). The receptor's source is a girl aged 5 to 17 with multiple sclerosis. The sample taken for sequencing was blood. The CDR3 sequence is CASTLRGGGYTF. CDR3 in DNA: TGTGCCAGCACCCTGAGGGGGGGCGGCTACACCTTC.